This T cell receptor beta chain was sequenced in a study of blood T cell repertoires in COVID-19. Looking at the study overall: Donors in the United States, Italy and Spain gave samples during acute or convalescent COVID-19. From T cells, B-cell-depleted T cells, or PBMCs came the material, which was cDNA or gDNA.

Repertoires were generated with immunoSEQ multiplex PCR, while TCRdb's copy carries only in-frame clones and drops some. The data contain some 200,000 clones, over 75% of them seen just once; the ten biggest clones take up roughly 2.5%. Deletions cut 8 bases from V and 3 bases from J, with 13 bases between. The CDR3 extends over 13 amino acids. V is TRBV12-3 or TRBV12-4 and J is TRBJ1-1, with D unclear. This clonotype originated in a man aged 35-49 years with active or convalescent COVID-19. Sequences were obtained from peripheral blood. Written as DNA, the CDR3 is TGTGCCAGCGCGTACTCCCGGGACACTGAAGCTTTCTTT. Protein sequence: CASAYSRDTEAFF.